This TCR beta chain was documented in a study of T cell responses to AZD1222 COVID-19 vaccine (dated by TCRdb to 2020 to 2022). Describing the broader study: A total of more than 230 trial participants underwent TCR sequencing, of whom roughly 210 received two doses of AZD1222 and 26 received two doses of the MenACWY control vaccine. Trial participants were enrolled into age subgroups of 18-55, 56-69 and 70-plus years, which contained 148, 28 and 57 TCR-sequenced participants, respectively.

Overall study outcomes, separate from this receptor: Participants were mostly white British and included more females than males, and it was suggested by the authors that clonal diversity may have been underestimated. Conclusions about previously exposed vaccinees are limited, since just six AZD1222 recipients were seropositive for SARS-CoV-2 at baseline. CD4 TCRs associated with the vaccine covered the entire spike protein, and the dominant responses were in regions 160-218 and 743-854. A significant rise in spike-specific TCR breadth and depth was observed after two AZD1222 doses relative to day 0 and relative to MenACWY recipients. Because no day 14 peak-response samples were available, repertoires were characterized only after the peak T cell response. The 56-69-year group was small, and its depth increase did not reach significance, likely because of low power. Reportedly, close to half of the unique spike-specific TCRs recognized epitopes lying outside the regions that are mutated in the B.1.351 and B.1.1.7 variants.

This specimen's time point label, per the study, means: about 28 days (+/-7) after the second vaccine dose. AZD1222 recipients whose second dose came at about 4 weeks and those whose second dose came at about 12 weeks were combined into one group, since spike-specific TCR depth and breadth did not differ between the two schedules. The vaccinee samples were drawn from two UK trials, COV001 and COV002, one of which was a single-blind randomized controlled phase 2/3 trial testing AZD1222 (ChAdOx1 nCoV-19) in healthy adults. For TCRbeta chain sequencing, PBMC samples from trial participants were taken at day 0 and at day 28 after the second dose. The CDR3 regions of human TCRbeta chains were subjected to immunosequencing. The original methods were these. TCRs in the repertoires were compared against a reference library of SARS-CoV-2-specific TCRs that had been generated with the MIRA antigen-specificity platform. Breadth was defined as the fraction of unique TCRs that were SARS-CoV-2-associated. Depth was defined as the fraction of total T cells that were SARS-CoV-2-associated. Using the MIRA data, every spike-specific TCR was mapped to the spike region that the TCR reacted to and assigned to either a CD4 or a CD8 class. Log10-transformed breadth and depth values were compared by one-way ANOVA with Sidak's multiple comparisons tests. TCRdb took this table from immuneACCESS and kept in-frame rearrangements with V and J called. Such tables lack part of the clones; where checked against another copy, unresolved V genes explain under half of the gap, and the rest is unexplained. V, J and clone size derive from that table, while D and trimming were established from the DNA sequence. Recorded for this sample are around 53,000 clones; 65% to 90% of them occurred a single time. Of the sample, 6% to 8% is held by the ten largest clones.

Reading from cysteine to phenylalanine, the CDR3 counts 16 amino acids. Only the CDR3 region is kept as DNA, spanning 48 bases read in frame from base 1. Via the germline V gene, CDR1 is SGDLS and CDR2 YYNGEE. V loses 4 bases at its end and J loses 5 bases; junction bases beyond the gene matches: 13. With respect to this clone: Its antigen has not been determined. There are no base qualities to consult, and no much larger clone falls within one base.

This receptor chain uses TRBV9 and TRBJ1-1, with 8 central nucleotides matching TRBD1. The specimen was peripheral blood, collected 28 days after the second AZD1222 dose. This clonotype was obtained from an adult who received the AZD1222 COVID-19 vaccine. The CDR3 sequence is CASSSAGGSGRTEAFF. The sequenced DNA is TGTGCCAGCAGCTCCGCAGGGGGCTCGGGTAGGACTGAAGCTTTCTTT.